These 30 T cell receptor beta chains share one sample of origin, sequenced in a study of shared clonotypes between healthy human individuals. TCRdb's copy holds only in-frame clones and misses some; the assay was immunoSEQ multiplex PCR. The sample has 550,000 to 850,000 clones, 74% seen once. Input material: memory CD4+ T cells sorted from blood. Specified subset: CD45RA-negative fraction. The receptors originated from a woman aged 25 to 39 in good health.

This chain links TRBV5-1 with TRBJ2-1, with TRBD1 as a possible D gene (5 bases). Trimming removed 4 bases at V and 5 bases at J, with 13 bases between. Germline-derived CDR1 and CDR2 are SGHRS and YFSETQ. The CDR3 covers 14 residues. The CDR3 region has the DNA TGCGCCAGCAGCACTTCCAGGGTGCACAATGAGCAGTTCTTC. It specifies CASSTSRVHNEQFF.

J is TRBJ2-3 and V is TRBV5-4; TRBD1 might be the D (6 bases). The CDR3 extends over 13 amino acids. Germline V gene lookup returns CDR1 SGHNT and CDR2 YYREEE (reference sequence). CDR3 in DNA: TGTGCATACCTCAACAGGGAGACAGATACGCAGTATTTT. It specifies CAYLNRETDTQYF.

This clone showed up many times. The rearrangement joins TRBV4-1 to TRBJ1-1; D remains unclear. This CDR3 contains 14 residues. Germline V gene sequence: CDR1 MGHRA, CDR2 YSYEKL. V was clipped by 5 bases and J by 4 bases, with 14 bases between them. The CDR3 spells CASSGPLRGTEAFF. CDR3 DNA: TGCGCCAGCAGCGGCCCTTTGAGAGGCACTGAAGCTTTCTTT.

The V and J genes are TRBV15 and TRBJ2-1; 11 bases are shared with TRBD2. The germline V gene has CDR1 LNHNV and CDR2 YYDKDF (reference sequence). CDR3 length equals 17 residues. The V and J ends lost 5 bases and 0 bases, in that order; junction bases with no gene match: 6. The CDR3, as DNA: TGTGCCACCAGCTCAAGACTAGCGGGGAGCTCCTACAATGAGCAGTTCTTC. It translates to CATSSRLAGSSYNEQFF.

This clone was seen just once. The chain links TRBV18 to TRBJ2-1; D possibly matches TRBD1 or TRBD2 (5 bases each). The V gene lost 5 bases and the J gene lost 8 bases, with 16 bases spanning the gap. The CDR3 length is 14 residues. Germline values: CDR1 KGHSH, CDR2 LQKENI. The chain's CDR3 is CASSSGTAGDEQFF. CDR3 coding DNA: TGTGCCAGCTCATCCGGGACCGCCGGCGATGAGCAGTTCTTC.

The DNA of the CDR3 is TGTGCCAGCAGTTCGTCCGGGGGTAGCACCGGGGAGCTGTTTTTT. It translates to CASSSSGGSTGELFF. The J gene is TRBJ2-2, the V gene TRBV6-1, with D perhaps TRBD2 (6 bases). The V gene lost 5 bases and the J gene lost 4 bases, with 14 bases spanning the gap. The CDR3 has 15 residues. The germline V gene has CDR1 MNHNS and CDR2 SASEGT.

The chain uses TRBV19 and TRBJ2-7; tentatively, D is TRBD1 (6 bases). The CDR3 runs 15 residues. Trimming cost V 4 bases and J 7 bases, with 20 bases left between them. Germline V gene sequence: CDR1 LNHDA, CDR2 SQIVND (reference sequence). For the CDR3, the DNA is TGTGCCAGTAGTAACCGGGACACAGGTCTTGGAGAGCAGTACTTC. Translation gives CASSNRDTGLGEQYF.

In this sample, this clone turned up once. This rearrangement joins TRBV9 to TRBJ1-5; 9 nucleotides match TRBD1. CDR1 is SGDLS and CDR2 is YYNGEE in the germline V gene. The CDR3 consists of 15 residues. The V segment lost 3 bases and the J segment 6 bases; nucleotides outside the gene matches: 7. Written as DNA, the CDR3 is TGTGCCAGCAGCGAGGGACAGGGAGCGGGTCAGCCCCAGCATTTT. Encoded protein: CASSEGQGAGQPQHF. Supplemented by reference TRBV9 and TRBJ1-5, the full variable domain reads DSGVTQTPKHLITATGQRVTLRCSPRSGDLSVYWYQQSLDQGLQFLIQYYNGEERAKGNILERFSAQQFPDLHSELNLSSLELGDSALYFCASSEGQGAGQPQHFGDGTRLSIL.

The chain combines TRBV27 with TRBJ1-3; 7 bases align to TRBD1. The ends lost 5 bases at V and 0 bases at J; junction bases unmatched: 10. This CDR3 spans 17 amino acids. Germline V lookup: CDR1 MNHEY, CDR2 SMNVEV (reference sequence). The CDR3 DNA reads as TGTGCCAGCAGTCCGCGGACAGGAGCCTTCTCTGGAAACACCATATATTTT. It specifies CASSPRTGAFSGNTIYF.

V is TRBV6-6 and J is TRBJ2-7, with D perhaps TRBD2 (6 bases). V was trimmed by 2 bases and J by 2 bases, leaving 13 bases between them. CDR3 length: 15 residues. The V gene's germline CDR1 is MNHNY and CDR2 SVGAGI (reference sequence). CDR3 amino acids: CASSYGPSATYEQYF. Here the CDR3 DNA reads TGTGCCAGCAGTTACGGTCCTAGCGCTACCTACGAGCAGTACTTC.

This clone was seen only a few times. The V gene is TRBV19, the J gene TRBJ1-5; D is uncertain. The V gene's germline CDR1 is LNHDA and CDR2 SQIVND (reference sequence). This CDR3 has 15 residues. Trimming shortened V by 5 bases and J by 5 bases, and 16 bases separated the two germline ends. This CDR3 reads CASSLVGSGYQPQHF. CDR3 coding DNA: TGTGCCAGTAGTTTGGTGGGATCGGGTTATCAGCCCCAGCATTTT.

The sample holds one count of this clone. This chain links TRBV11-3 with TRBJ2-2, with D tentatively TRBD1 or TRBD2 (6 bases each). This CDR3 region has 17 residues. Per germline, CDR1 SGHNT and CDR2 YENEEA. V was trimmed by 1 base and J by 1 base, leaving 13 bases between them. CDR3: CASSLVGGGGNTGELFF. The DNA for the CDR3 is TGTGCCAGCAGCTTAGTTGGCGGAGGGGGGAACACCGGGGAGCTGTTTTTT.

The CDR3 sequence: CASSPSRDSTEAFF. The CDR3 DNA reads TGTGCCAGCAGCCCCTCCAGGGACTCCACTGAAGCTTTCTTT. The genes are TRBV9 and TRBJ1-1; D is possibly TRBD1 (5 bases). Germline V gene data show CDR1 as SGDLS and CDR2 as YYNGEE. The CDR3 length is 14 residues. The V end lost 4 bases, the J end lost 4 bases, and 14 bases lay between the germline ends.

The chain is built from TRBV11-3 and TRBJ2-1; 12 bases agree with TRBD2. The V and J ends lost 3 bases and 6 bases, in that order; junction bases with no gene match: 0. Germline V gene sequence: CDR1 SGHNT, CDR2 YENEEA. The CDR3 consists of 14 residues. CDR3 coding DNA: TGTGCCAGCAGCTTGACTAGCGGGAGCAATGAGCAGTTCTTC. Translating it yields CASSLTSGSNEQFF. Looking up the rest from reference TRBV11-3 and TRBJ2-1 gives the full variable domain: EAGVVQSPRYKIIEKKQPVAFWCNPISGHNTLYWYLQNLGQGPELLIRYENEEAVDDSQLPKDRFSAERLKGVDSTLKIQPAELGDSAVYLCASSLTSGSNEQFFGPGTRLTVL.

J is TRBJ2-7 and V is TRBV28; 8 bases map to TRBD2. Germline CDR1 reads MDHEN; CDR2 reads SYDVKM. CDR3 length: 13 amino acids. Trimming cost V 5 bases and J 6 bases; bases outside gene matches: 6. The CDR3: CASSGRAGGEQYF. The DNA of the CDR3 is TGTGCCAGCAGTGGGCGGGCGGGGGGCGAGCAGTACTTC.

The chain has TRBV7-9 and TRBJ1-5, with no clear D. The CDR3 spans 15 residues. Trimming shortened V by 1 base and J by 1 base, and 8 bases separated the two germline ends. CDR1 and CDR2 from the germline V gene are SEHNR and FQNEAQ (reference sequence). The CDR3 is CASSLGGMSNQPQHF. In DNA form, the CDR3 reads TGTGCCAGCAGCTTAGGAGGGATGAGCAATCAGCCCCAGCATTTT.

The rearrangement uses TRBV6-4 and TRBJ2-7; D is possibly TRBD1 (6 bases). Per germline, CDR1 MRHNA and CDR2 SNTAGT. The CDR3 sequence is 16 residues long. Trimming stripped 5 bases from V and 1 base from J, with 18 bases between. The CDR3 here is CASSSSWQGSSYEQYF. The CDR3, as DNA: TGTGCCAGCAGTTCGTCGTGGCAGGGGAGTTCCTACGAGCAGTACTTC.

This clone was seen only a few times. The V and J genes are TRBV5-1 and TRBJ1-3; tentatively, D is TRBD1 (6 bases). Per germline, CDR1 SGHRS and CDR2 YFSETQ. The CDR3 length is 18 residues. Between the trimmed V and J ends, which lost 3 bases and 0 bases, there was a span of 19 bases. The chain's CDR3 is CASSSMAGDTLSGNTIYF. The CDR3 nucleotides are TGCGCCAGCAGCTCCATGGCAGGGGATACCCTCTCTGGAAACACCATATATTTT.

The J gene is TRBJ1-4, the V gene TRBV18, with unresolved D. CDR1 is KGHSH, CDR2 LQKENI, per germline. The V end lost 3 bases, the J end lost 5 bases, and 13 bases lay between the germline ends. The CDR3 is 15 amino acids. CDR3 nucleotide sequence: TGTGCCAGCTCACCGTACCGGGCCGACAATGAAAAACTGTTTTTT. Its translation is CASSPYRADNEKLFF.

The chain combines TRBV5-1 with TRBJ2-1; 9 bases map to TRBD1. The CDR3 spans 14 residues. Unmatched junction bases numbered 7, after V lost 5 bases and J lost 7 bases. Germline CDR1 SGHRS, CDR2 YFSETQ. The DNA for the CDR3 is TGCGCCAGCAGTGAAGGGACAGGGTATAATGAGCAGTTCTTC. It encodes CASSEGTGYNEQFF. Filled out from reference TRBV5-1 and TRBJ2-1, the complete variable domain reads KAGVTQTPRYLIKTRGQQVTLSCSPISGHRSVSWYQQTPGQGLQFLFEYFSETQRNKGNFPGRFSGRQFSNSRSEMNVSTLELGDSALYLCASSEGTGYNEQFFGPGTRLTVL.

The V gene is TRBV19, the J gene TRBJ1-5, with 9 bases matching TRBD1. The CDR3 has 16 amino acids. Germline CDR1 LNHDA, CDR2 SQIVND (reference sequence). The J segment lost 0 bases and the V segment lost 3 bases, leaving 3 bases of the junction unmatched. The CDR3 DNA is TGTGCCAGTAGTATGGGACAGGGATATAGCAATCAGCCCCAGCATTTT. It yields the protein CASSMGQGYSNQPQHF.

The chain joins TRBV18 to TRBJ2-7; TRBD2 is a possible D gene (6 bases). V was trimmed by 3 bases and J by 3 bases, leaving 12 bases between them. Germline V lookup: CDR1 KGHSH, CDR2 LQKENI. There are 14 residues in the CDR3. This CDR3 reads CASSPTRADYEQYF. The CDR3 nucleotides are TGTGCCAGCTCACCGACTAGGGCGGACTACGAGCAGTACTTC.

This clone was observed once. The gene calls are TRBV27 and TRBJ2-1; TRBD2 matches 14 bases. The CDR3 is 14 amino acids. Germline V lookup: CDR1 MNHEY, CDR2 SMNVEV (reference sequence). Trimming removed 6 bases from V and 8 bases from J; junction bases left unmatched: 3. The CDR3 loop reads CASRGLAGEYEQFF. CDR3 nucleotide sequence: TGTGCCAGCAGGGGACTAGCGGGAGAATATGAGCAGTTCTTC.

To note about this clone: The sample holds other DNA sequences that translate to the same CDR3. This chain joins TRBV6-6 and TRBJ1-4; D gene ambiguous. The V gene's germline CDR1 is MNHNY and CDR2 SVGAGI (reference sequence). Trimming cost V 2 bases and J 4 bases, with 2 bases left between them. CDR3 length: 12 amino acids. The CDR3 loop reads CASSYSNEKLFF. The CDR3 bases are TGTGCCAGCAGTTACAGTAATGAAAAACTGTTTTTT.

This chain uses TRBV28 with TRBJ2-7, with a weak D call TRBD1 (6 bases). V lost 3 bases, J lost 6 bases, and 9 bases lay in between. Per germline, CDR1 MDHEN and CDR2 SYDVKM. This CDR3 contains 12 residues. CDR3 sequence (DNA): TGTGCCAGCAGTTTGGGGGCGACCGAGCAGTACTTC. Translating it yields CASSLGATEQYF.

This clone was observed a few times. The rearrangement links TRBV19 to TRBJ1-5; 8 bases are shared with TRBD1. Trimming at V came to 1 base and at J to 6 bases, leaving 8 bases not matched to a gene. The CDR3 has 16 residues. Looked up from germline, CDR1 is LNHDA and CDR2 is SQIVND (reference sequence). The CDR3 sequence: CASSIVPGQGAQPQHF. In nucleotides, the CDR3 is TGTGCCAGTAGTATAGTCCCCGGACAGGGAGCTCAGCCCCAGCATTTT.

The V gene is TRBV15, the J gene TRBJ1-4, with TRBD1 matching over 11 bases. This CDR3 spans 16 amino acids. Unmatched junction bases numbered 5, after V lost 2 bases and J lost 6 bases. Per the germline V gene, CDR1 is LNHNV and CDR2 is YYDKDF (reference sequence). The CDR3 sequence is CATSRTGTGGYEKLFF. The CDR3 DNA is TGTGCCACCAGCAGAACTGGGACAGGGGGTTATGAAAAACTGTTTTTT.

The rearrangement links TRBV6-1 to TRBJ1-2; D call uncertain. The germline V and J ends were trimmed by 7 bases and 4 bases, with 19 bases remaining between them. Germline CDR1 and CDR2: MNHNS and SASEGT. This CDR3 spans 15 amino acids. This CDR3 is CASNDRGTMFYGYTF. In DNA form, the CDR3 reads TGTGCCAGCAATGACCGTGGTACGATGTTCTATGGCTACACCTTC.

J is TRBJ2-3 and V is TRBV19; 11 nucleotides match TRBD2. Trimming at V came to 6 bases and at J to 7 bases, leaving 9 bases not matched to a gene. This CDR3 region has 15 residues. CDR1 is LNHDA and CDR2 is SQIVND in the germline V gene (reference sequence). For the CDR3, the DNA is TGTGCCAGTAGGTCTACCGGGACTAGCGGCTATACGCAGTATTTT. It codes for CASRSTGTSGYTQYF.

This clone was recorded at least ten times. Other DNA sequences in this specimen translate into the identical CDR3. This chain connects TRBV7-9 to TRBJ1-5; 8 bases agree with TRBD1. The J segment lost 2 bases and the V segment lost 5 bases, leaving 5 bases of the junction unmatched. Germline V gene sequence: CDR1 SEHNR, CDR2 FQNEAQ (reference sequence). This CDR3 region has 15 residues. In nucleotides, the CDR3 is TGTGCCAGCAGCCCGGCAGGGGGCGGCAATCAGCCCCAGCATTTT. It translates to CASSPAGGGNQPQHF. The complete variable domain, with remaining parts taken from reference TRBV7-9 and TRBJ1-5, reads DTGVSQNPRHKITKRGQNVTFRCDPISEHNRLYWYRQTLGQGPEFLTYFQNEAQLEKSRLLSDRFSAERPKGSFSTLEIQRTEQGDSAMYLCASSPAGGGNQPQHFGDGTRLSIL.